The TCR beta chain under discussion was sequenced for a study of blood T cell repertoires in COVID-19. The wider study: T cells, B-cell-depleted T cells, or PBMCs provided the cDNA or gDNA that served as material.

Original processing notes: By means of reference gene primer amplification, nucleated cell counts were estimated. Repertoires were generated with immunoSEQ multiplex PCR, while TCRdb's copy carries only in-frame clones and drops some. That table is the source of V, J and clone size, and D and trimming were worked out from the DNA. This sample has around 200,000 clones, with about 87% found just once. The V and J ends lost 1 base and 3 bases, in that order; junction bases with no gene match: 17. Germline V gene data show CDR1 as GTSNPN and CDR2 as SVGIG (reference sequence). The CDR3 runs to 19 residues. Enrollees, about 18 to 95 years old, lived in 24 US areas. Cohort allocation depended upon clinical history that participants reported.

This TCR was recovered from a young man with acute COVID-19. The source material was PBMCs or T cells enriched from blood (not recorded which). The rearrangement joins TRBV30 to TRBJ1-3; the match to TRBD1 covers 8 bases. CDR3 in amino acids: CAWSGDVTGGRLFGNTIYF. The CDR3, as DNA: TGTGCCTGGAGTGGGGATGTCACAGGGGGGCGCCTGTTTGGAAACACCATATATTTT.